Each of the 22 T cell receptor beta chains below was sequenced from the same sample in a study of T cell repertoires in cytomegalovirus infection. TCRdb re-derived calls from the reads in MiXCR, one entry per CDR3 protein. The sample records 150,000 to 200,000 distinct CDR3 sequences, 14% being singletons. Specimen: PBMCs. These receptor sequences come from a human donor in good health (CMV status not recorded). Some clones in this sample may be carry-over from other donors' samples.

The V and J genes are TRBV28 and TRBJ1-5, with a possible D match to TRBD1 (5 bases). Deletions cut 1 base from V and 0 bases from J, with 10 bases between. The CDR3 covers 16 residues. Germline values: CDR1 MDHEN, CDR2 SYDVKM. The CDR3, as DNA: TGTGCCAGCAGTTTATTTCCAGGGAATAGCAATCAGCCCCAGCATTTT. It codes for CASSLFPGNSNQPQHF.

V usage is TRBV29-1 and J usage is TRBJ1-2; no definite D call. V shed 6 bases and J shed 6 bases, with 11 bases lying between them. This CDR3 has 11 residues. Germline values: CDR1 SQVTM, CDR2 ANQGSEA. In DNA, the CDR3 is TGCAGCGTACCCGCCCGAGATGGCTACACCTTC. Residues: CSVPARDGYTF. The full variable domain, with the rest looked up from reference TRBV29-1 and TRBJ1-2, is SAVISQKPSRDICQRGTSLTIQCQVDSQVTMMFWYRQQPGQSLTLIATANQGSEATYESGFVIDKFPISRPNLTFSTLTVSNMSPEDSSIYLCSVPARDGYTFGSGTRLTVV.

This clonotype occurred a few times. This chain joins TRBV12-5 and TRBJ2-7, with a weak D call TRBD2 (5 bases). Per germline, CDR1 LGHNT and CDR2 FRNRAP. Trimming shortened V by 4 bases and J by 5 bases, and 18 bases separated the two germline ends. The length of the CDR3 is 15 residues. In DNA form, the CDR3 reads TGTGCTAGTGGTTCCTCGGGGTCGAGGTGGGACGAGCAGTACTTC. Protein product: CASGSSGSRWDEQYF.

The rearrangement uses TRBV4-3 and TRBJ1-4, with no clear D. The V gene's germline CDR1 is LGHNA and CDR2 YSLEER. Trimming left V 0 bases short and J 1 base short, with 9 bases between. CDR3 length: 16 amino acids. The CDR3 DNA follows: TGCGCCAGCAGCCAAGATACAGCCGGAACTAATGAAAAACTGTTTTTT. Protein product: CASSQDTAGTNEKLFF.

This clonotype was counted many times. The chain carries TRBV15 and TRBJ2-2; the match to TRBD1 covers 9 bases. CDR1 and CDR2 (germline): LNHNV, YYDKDF (reference sequence). This CDR3 contains 15 residues. The V segment lost 8 bases and the J segment 3 bases; nucleotides outside the gene matches: 7. Here the CDR3 DNA reads TGTGCCACCGCCCCCGGGACAGGGTACACCGGGGAGCTGTTTTTT. It yields the protein CATAPGTGYTGELFF. Combining the CDR3 with reference TRBV15 and TRBJ2-2 gives the whole variable domain DAMVIQNPRYQVTQFGKPVTLSCSQTLNHNVMYWYQQKSSQAPKLLFHYYDKDFNNEADTPDNFQSRRPNTSFCFLDIRSPGLGDTAMYLCATAPGTGYTGELFFGEGSRLTVL.

At least ten counts were recorded for this clonotype. This chain's CDR3 is CASSFVPDRSTDTQYF. Here the CDR3 DNA reads TGTGCCAGCAGTTTTGTCCCGGACAGATCGACAGATACGCAGTATTTT. The V call is TRBV27, the J call TRBJ2-3, with D perhaps matching TRBD1 (6 bases). The CDR3 has 16 amino acids. CDR1 and CDR2 (germline): MNHEY, SMNVEV (reference sequence). V was cut by 3 bases and J by 3 bases, with 16 bases left in between.

This clonotype has a handful of counts. This chain connects TRBV12-3 or TRBV12-4 to TRBJ2-5, with 9 bases aligning to TRBD2. Trimming removed 2 bases from V and 5 bases from J; junction bases left unmatched: 6. CDR3 length: 15 residues. In DNA, the CDR3 is TGTGCCAGCAGTTTAAGGAGGCTAGCGGGGGAGACCCAGTACTTC. This codes for CASSLRRLAGETQYF.

This chain links TRBV25-1 with TRBJ2-7; no clear D. V shed 4 bases and J shed 3 bases, with 7 bases lying between them. This CDR3 is 12 amino acids long. CDR1 MGHDK and CDR2 SYGVNS come from the germline V gene. For the CDR3, the DNA is TGTGCCAGCAGTGCCGACTTCTACGAGCAGTACTTC. This encodes CASSADFYEQYF.

This clonotype was seen many times. The chain employs TRBV28 and TRBJ1-1; 11 nucleotides match TRBD1. There are 14 residues in the CDR3. CDR1 MDHEN and CDR2 SYDVKM come from the germline V gene. Unmatched junction bases numbered 7, after V lost 3 bases and J lost 10 bases. The CDR3, as DNA: TGTGCCAGCAGTTTCACCGGGACAGGGGGGATAGCTTTCTTT. It codes for CASSFTGTGGIAFF.

The sample holds a few counts of this clonotype. The chain joins TRBV29-1 to TRBJ2-7; possibly TRBD2 for D (6 bases). With 7 bases removed from V and 0 bases from J, the gap between germline ends came to 10 bases. CDR1 is SQVTM, CDR2 ANQGSEA, per germline. The CDR3 covers 12 residues. The CDR3 bases are TGCAGCGCAGGACTAACCTCCTACGAGCAGTACTTC. Its protein is CSAGLTSYEQYF.

This clonotype was counted many times. The J gene is TRBJ2-7, the V gene TRBV6-6; D ambiguous. V gave up 6 bases and J gave up 1 base, with 7 bases separating them. CDR1 and CDR2 from the germline V gene are MNHNY and SVGAGI (reference sequence). This CDR3 has 12 residues. In DNA, the CDR3 is TGTGCCAGCAGCCAGAATTCCTACGAGCAGTACTTC. It specifies CASSQNSYEQYF.

This clonotype showed up many times. The rearrangement links TRBV6-1 to TRBJ2-1, with a possible D match to TRBD2 (7 bases). The length of the CDR3 is 16 residues. The V end was cut by 5 bases, the J end by 8 bases, with 22 bases between. Germline CDR1 is MNHNS and CDR2 is SASEGT. CDR3 DNA: TGTGCCAGCAGTTCCCTCGCGCAGGGGAGGGTGGATGAGCAGTTCTTC. This encodes CASSSLAQGRVDEQFF.

In its sample, this clonotype was seen many times. The rearrangement links TRBV7-9 to TRBJ2-5; perhaps TRBD1 as D (6 bases). Germline V gene data show CDR1 as SEHNR and CDR2 as FQNEAQ (reference sequence). The ends were cut back, 5 bases at V and 2 bases at J, with 12 bases in the middle. This CDR3 has 14 amino acids. The CDR3 is CASSPRTVQETQYF. The CDR3 nucleotides are TGTGCCAGCAGCCCACGGACAGTGCAAGAGACCCAGTACTTC.

This clonotype has only a few counts. The chain couples TRBV19 to TRBJ2-2; 10 bases agree with TRBD1. V dropped 5 bases and J dropped 3; count of bases not matched to a gene: 9. Per the germline V gene, CDR1 is LNHDA and CDR2 is SQIVND (reference sequence). CDR3 length: 17 residues. This chain's CDR3 is CASSPRDRGRDTGELFF. DNA of the CDR3: TGTGCCAGTAGTCCACGGGACAGGGGAAGGGACACCGGGGAGCTGTTTTTT. Looking up the rest from reference TRBV19 and TRBJ2-2 gives the full variable domain: DGGITQSPKYLFRKEGQNVTLSCEQNLNHDAMYWYRQDPGQGLRLIYYSQIVNDFQKGDIAEGYSVSREKKESFPLTVTSAQKNPTAFYLCASSPRDRGRDTGELFFGEGSRLTVL.

This clonotype was picked up a small number of times. The rearrangement links TRBV29-1 to TRBJ2-1; TRBD1 is a possible D gene (6 bases). Trimming took 2 bases from V and 12 from J, leaving 14 bases between them. The CDR3 consists of 12 residues. Germline CDR1 SQVTM, CDR2 ANQGSEA. The DNA of the CDR3 is TGCAGCGTTGAAAACAGGACAGATCCGCAGTTCTTC. Protein sequence: CSVENRTDPQFF.

This clonotype was seen only a few times. The chain has TRBV14 and TRBJ1-4; TRBD1 might be the D (5 bases). This CDR3 spans 15 amino acids. Germline loops: CDR1 SGHDN, CDR2 FVKESK. Trimming removed 4 bases from V and 0 bases from J, with 9 bases in between. DNA of the CDR3: TGTGCCAGCAGCCCCCGGGACTCAACTAATGAAAAACTGTTTTTT. Its translation: CASSPRDSTNEKLFF.

The CDR3 nucleotides read TGTGCCAGCAGCTTGACCCAGGGAGTGGATTCACCCCTCCACTTT. Amino acid sequence: CASSLTQGVDSPLHF. The chain links TRBV5-5 to TRBJ1-6; a possible D gene is TRBD1 (5 bases). Trimming took off 1 base at V and 8 bases at J, with 13 bases between the two ends. CDR1 is SGHKS and CDR2 is YYEKEE in the germline V gene (reference sequence). This CDR3 spans 15 amino acids.

J is TRBJ1-1 and V is TRBV12-3 or TRBV12-4; maybe TRBD1 (5 bases). V was shortened by 3 bases and J by 1 base, with 9 bases between the two germline ends. The CDR3 is made up of 14 amino acids. DNA of the CDR3: TGTGCCAGCAGTTTTAGGGACTGGAACACTGAAGCTTTCTTT. Amino acids: CASSFRDWNTEAFF.

This clonotype was detected only a few times. The DNA for the CDR3 is TGTGCCAGCAGAGAGGAAGGGGTGACCTCCACAGATACGCAGTATTTT. This sequence encodes CASREEGVTSTDTQYF. The chain employs TRBV5-6 and TRBJ2-3; a weak D match, TRBD1 (5 bases). This CDR3 region has 16 residues. Germline V CDR1 and CDR2: SGHDT, YYEEEE. The ends were cut back, 5 bases at V and 2 bases at J, with 18 bases in the middle.

This clonotype has a count of ten or more. This chain connects TRBV7-9 to TRBJ2-1; 9 bases match TRBD2. The CDR3 loop spans 14 amino acids. V shed 5 bases and J 2 bases; nucleotides not matched to a gene: 1. Germline assignment: CDR1 SEHNR and CDR2 FQNEAQ (reference sequence). CDR3 region: CASSPSGAYNEQFF. CDR3 DNA sequence: TGTGCCAGCAGCCCTAGCGGGGCCTACAATGAGCAGTTCTTC. Filled out from reference TRBV7-9 and TRBJ2-1, the complete variable domain reads DTGVSQNPRHKITKRGQNVTFRCDPISEHNRLYWYRQTLGQGPEFLTYFQNEAQLEKSRLLSDRFSAERPKGSFSTLEIQRTEQGDSAMYLCASSPSGAYNEQFFGPGTRLTVL.

This clonotype was seen a handful of times. This rearrangement joins TRBV5-6 to TRBJ2-3, with 8 bases lining up with TRBD1. The junction had 13 bases not matched to a gene; V was cut back by 2 bases and J by 2 bases. Germline V gives CDR1 SGHDT, CDR2 YYEEEE. This CDR3 spans 18 amino acids. As DNA, the CDR3 is TGTGCCAGCAGCTTTGCCGGGACAGGTGATTTTCTCACAGATACGCAGTATTTT. This gives the protein CASSFAGTGDFLTDTQYF.

The count of this clonotype is one. This chain connects TRBV18 to TRBJ1-1; perhaps TRBD1 as D (5 bases). The germline V gene encodes CDR1 KGHSH and CDR2 LQKENI. CDR3 length: 16 amino acids. Trimming cost V 6 bases and J 4 bases, with 21 bases left between them. CDR3 nucleotides: TGTGCCAGCTCCCGATCCCAGCGGGGGGAAGGCACTGAAGCTTTCTTT. Amino acid sequence: CASSRSQRGEGTEAFF. Supplemented by reference TRBV18 and TRBJ1-1, the full variable domain reads NAGVMQNPRHLVRRRGQEARLRCSPMKGHSHVYWYRQLPEEGLKFMVYLQKENIIDESGMPKERFSAEFPKEGPSILRIQQVVRGDSAAYFCASSRSQRGEGTEAFFGQGTRLTVV.